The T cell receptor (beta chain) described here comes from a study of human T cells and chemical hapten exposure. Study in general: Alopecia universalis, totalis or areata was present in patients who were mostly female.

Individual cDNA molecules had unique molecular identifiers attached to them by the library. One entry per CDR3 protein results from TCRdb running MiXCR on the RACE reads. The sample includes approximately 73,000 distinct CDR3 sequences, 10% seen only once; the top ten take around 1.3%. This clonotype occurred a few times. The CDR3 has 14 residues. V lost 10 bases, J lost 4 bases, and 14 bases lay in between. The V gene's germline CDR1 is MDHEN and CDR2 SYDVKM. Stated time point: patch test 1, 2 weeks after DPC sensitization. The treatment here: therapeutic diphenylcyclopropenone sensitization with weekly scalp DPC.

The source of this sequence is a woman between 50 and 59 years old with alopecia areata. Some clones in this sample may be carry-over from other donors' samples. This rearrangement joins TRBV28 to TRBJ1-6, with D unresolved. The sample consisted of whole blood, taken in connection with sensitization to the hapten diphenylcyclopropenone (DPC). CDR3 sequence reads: CAIQSAGYNSPLHF. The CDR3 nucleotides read TGTGCCATCCAAAGCGCAGGTTATAATTCACCCCTCCACTTT.